The 31 T cell receptor beta chains reported below all come from one sample, sequenced in a study of cytomegalovirus exposure and HLA in healthy donors. This PCR relied on a set of 60 Vbeta primers and 13 Jbeta primers. The repertoire was sequenced with immunoSEQ multiplex PCR; TCRdb's copy has only in-frame clones and lacks some. The sample comprises about 120,000 clones, roughly 70% of which are singletons, and 2.9% rests with the top ten. The sequenced sample was PBMCs. The receptors originated from a woman aged 40-49 years in good health and CMV-seropositive.

The genes are TRBV6-1 and TRBJ1-4; D may be TRBD1 (5 bases). V lost 0 bases, J lost 2 bases, and 10 bases lay in between. The CDR3 totals 16 residues. The germline V gene encodes CDR1 MNHNS and CDR2 SASEGT. The CDR3 sequence: CASSEAQGSTNEKLFF. The CDR3, as DNA: TGTGCCAGCAGTGAAGCGCAGGGCAGCACTAATGAAAAACTGTTTTTT.

This chain joins TRBV25-1 and TRBJ1-5; a possible D gene is TRBD1 (6 bases). The germline V and J ends were trimmed by 6 bases and 7 bases, with 16 bases remaining between them. Germline CDR1 reads MGHDK; CDR2 reads SYGVNS. The CDR3 is 14 residues long. CDR3 DNA: TGTGCCAGCAGCCCCAGGGCTCAGGGGCAGCCCCAGCATTTT. Translated: CASSPRAQGQPQHF.

This clone was counted a few times. This chain joins TRBV19 and TRBJ1-1, with D possibly being TRBD1 (5 bases). The CDR3 has 14 residues. V was cut by 5 bases and J by 1 base, with 11 bases left in between. From germline, CDR1 is LNHDA and CDR2 SQIVND (reference sequence). The CDR3 DNA sequence: TGTGCCAGTAGTCCTACAGGAGCGAACACTGAAGCTTTCTTT. Protein: CASSPTGANTEAFF.

V gene TRBV6-1 combines with J gene TRBJ2-7; D is perhaps TRBD1 (5 bases). Trimming shortened V by 7 bases and J by 2 bases, and 18 bases separated the two germline ends. CDR1 and CDR2 (germline): MNHNS, SASEGT. The CDR3 runs 15 residues. CDR3 DNA: TGTGCCAGCAACATAGAACCAGGGAACCCCTACGAGCAGTACTTC. Its protein product is CASNIEPGNPYEQYF.

The V and J genes are TRBV6-1 and TRBJ2-1; a possible D gene is TRBD2 (6 bases). Germline V lookup: CDR1 MNHNS, CDR2 SASEGT. This CDR3 contains 13 residues. Trimming took 3 bases from V and 4 from J, leaving 7 bases between them. DNA of the CDR3: TGTGCCAGCAGTGACCGGGGGTACAATGAGCAGTTCTTC. Translation: CASSDRGYNEQFF.

The rearrangement uses TRBV13 and TRBJ2-3; D is ambiguous. The CDR3 is made up of 13 amino acids. V lost 10 bases, J lost 5 bases, and 16 bases lay in between. Germline V gene sequence: CDR1 PRHDT, CDR2 FYEKMQ (reference sequence). Here the CDR3 reads CATAGSQVDTQYF. DNA for the CDR3: TGTGCCACCGCAGGAAGCCAGGTAGATACGCAGTATTTT.

This clone turned up a few times. This rearrangement joins TRBV19 to TRBJ1-5; D may be TRBD1 (5 bases). Germline V gene sequence: CDR1 LNHDA, CDR2 SQIVND (reference sequence). V was trimmed by 6 bases and J by 6 bases, leaving 18 bases between them. The CDR3 contains 15 residues. The CDR3 DNA follows: TGTGCCAGTAGCGGGGGGGTAAGCGCGGCTCAGCCCCAGCATTTT. Protein product: CASSGGVSAAQPQHF.

The chain uses TRBV6-5 and TRBJ2-3; TRBD2 matches 7 bases. Germline CDR1 reads MNHEY; CDR2 reads SVGAGI. The CDR3 is made up of 16 amino acids. J gave up 0 bases and V 4 bases, and 7 bases lay outside the gene matches. The CDR3 DNA reads as TGTGCCAGCAGTTCCCGGGACTACGATAGCACAGATACGCAGTATTTT. Its protein is CASSSRDYDSTDTQYF.

J is TRBJ1-4 and V is TRBV7-9, with TRBD1 matching over 7 bases. Germline V gene lookup returns CDR1 SEHNR and CDR2 FQNEAQ (reference sequence). The trim removed 5 bases at V and 4 bases at J, leaving 10 bases unmatched. The CDR3 is 16 amino acids. CDR3 bases: TGTGCCAGCAGCAAAGGGGACAGAATTAATAATGAAAAACTGTTTTTT. Translating it yields CASSKGDRINNEKLFF.

The rearrangement joins TRBV28 to TRBJ1-2; the match to TRBD1 covers 7 bases. The CDR3 is made up of 18 amino acids. Germline values: CDR1 MDHEN, CDR2 SYDVKM. V was pared by 7 bases and J by 1 base, with 18 bases of the junction left unmatched. The CDR3 DNA reads TGTGCCAGCACATATAGACAGGGTAGGGGAAGTGGTAACTATGGCTACACCTTC. Translation gives CASTYRQGRGSGNYGYTF.

The CDR3 reads CASSPASGPDIQYF. CDR3 sequence (DNA): TGTGCCAGCAGTCCTGCTAGCGGGCCGGACATTCAGTACTTC. V and J are TRBV6-5 and TRBJ2-4; the match to TRBD2 covers 8 bases. The CDR3 loop spans 14 amino acids. Germline V gene lookup returns CDR1 MNHEY and CDR2 SVGAGI. V was clipped by 5 bases and J by 8 bases; unmatched bases: 8.

This sequence joins TRBV4-2 and TRBJ1-5; D gene uncertain. Per the germline V gene, CDR1 is LGHNA and CDR2 is YNFKEQ. The CDR3 runs 14 residues. The V gene lost 0 bases and the J gene lost 2 bases, with 5 bases spanning the gap. The CDR3 sequence is CASSQEVGNQPQHF. The CDR3 bases are TGTGCCAGCAGCCAAGAGGTAGGCAATCAGCCCCAGCATTTT.

The CDR3 DNA follows: TGCAGCGTTGGGGGCCCTTACAATGAGCAGTTCTTC. Its protein product is CSVGGPYNEQFF. This chain connects TRBV29-1 to TRBJ2-1, with a weak D call TRBD1 (5 bases). V was pared by 4 bases and J by 4 bases, with 8 bases between. This CDR3 is 12 amino acids long. The germline CDR1 and CDR2 sequences are SQVTM and ANQGSEA.

V gene TRBV29-1 combines with J gene TRBJ2-5; 7 bases line up with TRBD1. Near its end, the DNA agrees better with TRBJ2-7, so the J call may be wrong. Germline assignment: CDR1 SQVTM and CDR2 ANQGSEA. This CDR3 is 14 amino acids long. The CDR3 bases are TGCAGCGTCGAACTTAGACAGGGAGCCTACGAGCAGTACTTC. This translates into CSVELRQGAYEQYF.

The chain joins TRBV7-9 to TRBJ2-7; 9 bases agree with TRBD1. Looked up from germline, CDR1 is SEHNR and CDR2 is FQNEAQ (reference sequence). V gave up 6 bases and J gave up 7 bases; unmatched junction bases: 13. The CDR3 loop spans 15 amino acids. The CDR3 DNA follows: TGTGCCAGCAGAAACGGGACAGGGTATCTTGGAGAGCAGTACTTC. It translates to CASRNGTGYLGEQYF.

This chain joins TRBV9 and TRBJ1-1, with D tentatively TRBD1 (6 bases). Trimming took 5 bases from V and 4 from J, leaving 18 bases between them. CDR1 and CDR2 from the germline V gene are SGDLS and YYNGEE. The CDR3 has 15 amino acids. CDR3 in DNA: TGTGCCAGCAGTCAGACAGGTACTGGTAGCACTGAAGCTTTCTTT. Its translation: CASSQTGTGSTEAFF.

A few counts support this clone. The chain links TRBV4-3 to TRBJ1-1; D perhaps matches TRBD1 (6 bases). V gave up 4 bases and J gave up 5 bases, with 17 bases separating them. Germline V CDR1 and CDR2: LGHNA, YSLEER. The length of the CDR3 is 15 residues. The CDR3 is CASSLNWDQGTEAFF. The CDR3 coding sequence is TGCGCCAGCAGCCTAAACTGGGACCAGGGGACTGAAGCTTTCTTT.

Written as DNA, the CDR3 is TGTGCCAGCAGCTTAGAGCCCAGGGTACCCATCAATGAGCAGTTCTTC. Translating gives CASSLEPRVPINEQFF. The genes are TRBV7-6 and TRBJ2-1; perhaps TRBD1 as D (5 bases). V lost 1 base and J lost 6, with 16 bases in between. Germline CDR1 reads SGHVS; CDR2 reads FNYEAQ. This CDR3 region has 16 residues.

The chain combines TRBV11-3 with TRBJ2-2; possible D gene TRBD1, 6 bases. Trimming cost V 3 bases and J 0 bases, with 8 bases left between them. Germline V gene data show CDR1 as SGHNT and CDR2 as YENEEA. The CDR3 has 15 residues. CDR3 residues: CASSFGTPNTGELFF. CDR3 sequence (DNA): TGTGCCAGCAGCTTCGGGACACCGAACACCGGGGAGCTGTTTTTT.

V is TRBV6-5 and J is TRBJ2-4; 8 positions match TRBD2. The CDR3 totals 15 residues. Germline assignment: CDR1 MNHEY and CDR2 SVGAGI. J was trimmed by 5 bases and V by 0 bases; bases with no gene match: 3. The CDR3 nucleotides read TGTGCCAGCAGTTACTCCACGGGAGGGCAAAACATTCAGTACTTC. Encoded protein: CASSYSTGGQNIQYF.

V gene TRBV5-6 combines with J gene TRBJ1-5, with 9 bases fitting TRBD1. The CDR3 contains 17 residues. The V and J ends lost 0 bases and 7 bases, in that order; junction bases with no gene match: 11. In germline, CDR1 is SGHDT, CDR2 YYEEEE. CDR3 DNA: TGTGCCAGCAGCTTGGGATGGGGACAGGGCTTTGGGCAGCCCCAGCATTTT. Protein: CASSLGWGQGFGQPQHF.

The J gene is TRBJ1-2, the V gene TRBV6-5; no clear D gene. Between the trimmed V and J ends, which lost 6 bases and 0 bases, there was a span of 14 bases. Germline loops: CDR1 MNHEY, CDR2 SVGAGI. This CDR3 comprises 15 residues. The CDR3 spells CASRGRVGANYGYTF. The DNA of the CDR3 is TGTGCCAGCAGGGGCAGAGTGGGAGCTAACTATGGCTACACCTTC.

This chain links TRBV9 with TRBJ2-3; D is possibly TRBD1 (6 bases). The ends were cut back, 3 bases at V and 6 bases at J, with 14 bases in the middle. Germline V lookup: CDR1 SGDLS, CDR2 YYNGEE. CDR3 size: 14 residues. In DNA form, the CDR3 reads TGTGCCAGCAGCGAGGACAGCATTGGTGATACGCAGTATTTT. This sequence encodes CASSEDSIGDTQYF.

This chain joins TRBV27 and TRBJ2-1; 15 nucleotides agree with TRBD2. The CDR3 totals 16 residues. Germline V gives CDR1 MNHEY, CDR2 SMNVEV (reference sequence). After removal of 7 bases from V and 10 bases from J, the junction contained 11 bases not matched to a gene. The CDR3 nucleotides read TGTGCCAGCACTAAGCTGGGACTAGCGGGAGGAGGGGAGCAGTTCTTC. Residues: CASTKLGLAGGGEQFF.

The rearrangement joins TRBV21-1 to TRBJ1-1; the table's TRBD1 call for D was not verified on the DNA. TRBV21-1 is described as a pseudogene. The CDR3 runs 13 residues. CDR3 bases: TGTGCCAGCACCCGGCTCGGGACAAATGAAGCTTTCTTT. This encodes CASTRLGTNEAFF.

This clone was seen more than once but under ten times. The chain carries TRBV19 and TRBJ1-5; 7 bases are shared with TRBD1. The V gene's germline CDR1 is LNHDA and CDR2 SQIVND (reference sequence). The CDR3 consists of 15 residues. Trimming cost V 6 bases and J 4 bases; bases outside gene matches: 9. The CDR3 loop is CASRPGTVRNQPQHF. The CDR3 bases are TGTGCCAGTAGGCCGGGGACAGTCAGAAATCAGCCCCAGCATTTT.

The chain carries TRBV29-1 and TRBJ1-2; D gene uncertain. In germline, CDR1 is SQVTM, CDR2 ANQGSEA. The V gene lost 3 bases and the J gene lost 13 bases, with 9 bases spanning the gap. CDR3 size: 9 residues. The CDR3 coding sequence is TGCAGCGTTGACGCTGGGCTCACCTTC. Amino acid sequence: CSVDAGLTF.

V and J are TRBV27 and TRBJ2-7; a weak D match, TRBD1 (6 bases). Trimming stripped 0 bases from V and 2 bases from J, with 17 bases between. The CDR3 sequence is 17 residues long. Germline loops: CDR1 MNHEY, CDR2 SMNVEV (reference sequence). The CDR3 sequence is CASSLSRSVGQPYEQYF. CDR3 bases: TGTGCCAGCAGTTTATCGAGGTCTGTTGGACAGCCCTACGAGCAGTACTTC.

The J gene is TRBJ1-1, the V gene TRBV7-9; D is perhaps TRBD1 (6 bases). The V gene lost 5 bases and the J gene lost 0 bases, with 10 bases spanning the gap. The CDR3 loop spans 14 amino acids. The germline CDR1 and CDR2 sequences are SEHNR and FQNEAQ (reference sequence). The CDR3 DNA follows: TGTGCCAGCAGCCCCGGGACATTGAACACTGAAGCTTTCTTT. Translating it yields CASSPGTLNTEAFF.

The chain employs TRBV9 and TRBJ2-2, with 9 bases aligning to TRBD2. The CDR3 loop spans 15 amino acids. Germline lookup yields CDR1 SGDLS and CDR2 YYNGEE. Trimming removed 6 bases from V and 0 bases from J; junction bases left unmatched: 3. The CDR3 reads CASTEREANTGELFF. The CDR3 region has the DNA TGTGCCAGCACTGAGCGGGAGGCGAACACCGGGGAGCTGTTTTTT. The full variable domain, its missing parts supplied by reference TRBV9 and TRBJ2-2, is DSGVTQTPKHLITATGQRVTLRCSPRSGDLSVYWYQQSLDQGLQFLIQYYNGEERAKGNILERFSAQQFPDLHSELNLSSLELGDSALYFCASTEREANTGELFFGEGSRLTVL.

The genes are TRBV5-1 and TRBJ2-5, with 10 nucleotides matching TRBD2. The germline CDR1 and CDR2 sequences are SGHRS and YFSETQ. V was clipped by 1 base and J by 4 bases; unmatched bases: 1. CDR3 size: 14 residues. The CDR3 bases are TGCGCCAGCAGCTTGATAGCGGGAGGAGAGACCCAGTACTTC. Translating it yields CASSLIAGGETQYF.